The 23 T cell receptor beta chains reported below all come from one sample, sequenced in a study of molecular identifiers for immune sequencing clone quantification. TCRdb passed the PCR reads through MiXCR, listing each CDR3 protein once. The sample has over 300,000 distinct CDR3 sequences; about 23% are singletons. The source material was naive CD8+ T cells from blood, with Jurkat cell RNA spiked in. Subset indicated: FACS-sorted CD8+CD4-CCR7+CD45RA+ naive T cells. These receptors all come from a human donor in good health. Some libraries in this study had Jurkat cell RNA spiked in.

The chain has TRBV12-3 or TRBV12-4 and TRBJ2-6; D might be TRBD1 (5 bases). The length of the CDR3 is 19 residues. Trimming took off 5 bases at V and 0 bases at J, with 20 bases between the two ends. The CDR3 region is CASSPLQVRAVSGANVLTF. Here the CDR3 DNA reads TGTGCCAGCAGTCCGCTACAGGTGAGAGCCGTCTCTGGGGCCAACGTCCTGACTTTC.

In this sample, this clonotype turned up many times. The chain has TRBV29-1 and TRBJ2-3; D remains unclear. Trimming stripped 0 bases from V and 2 bases from J, with 3 bases between. CDR3 length: 12 amino acids. Germline-derived CDR1 and CDR2 are SQVTM and ANQGSEA. The CDR3 DNA reads as TGCAGCGTTGAAGAAGTCACAGATACGCAGTATTTT. Protein: CSVEEVTDTQYF.

This clonotype has only a few counts. The junction and the germline gene differ at one end; a read error may be behind it. The chain couples TRBV19 to TRBJ1-1, with a possible D match to TRBD1 (6 bases). The germline CDR1 and CDR2 sequences are LNHDA and SQIVND (reference sequence). CDR3 length equals 15 residues. The CDR3 nucleotides read TGTGCCGGCCGAGCAGGAGACAGGATCACCACTGAAGCCTTCTTT. Its translation: CAGRAGDRITTEAFF.

This clonotype showed up just a few times. The rearrangement links TRBV11-2 to TRBJ2-1; 7 bases are a match to TRBD1. Germline CDR1 and CDR2: SGHAT and FQNNGV. V was pared by 0 bases and J by 5 bases, with 7 bases of the junction left unmatched. This CDR3 is built from 16 residues. The CDR3 region has the DNA TGTGCCAGCAGCTTAGAGGCCTACGGGACAGACAATGAGCAGTTCTTC. Its translation is CASSLEAYGTDNEQFF. Full variable domain (missing parts from reference TRBV11-2 and TRBJ2-1): EAGVAQSPRYKIIEKRQSVAFWCNPISGHATLYWYQQILGQGPKLLIQFQNNGVVDDSQLPKDRFSAERLKGVDSTLKIQPAKLEDSAVYLCASSLEAYGTDNEQFFGPGTRLTVL.

This clonotype was seen more than once but under ten times. The chain couples TRBV19 to TRBJ2-7; D is possibly TRBD2 (6 bases). This CDR3 spans 14 amino acids. CDR1 is LNHDA and CDR2 is SQIVND in the germline V gene (reference sequence). V lost 6 bases, J lost 0 bases, and 12 bases lay in between. This CDR3 reads CASSPGLHSYEQYF. In DNA, the CDR3 is TGTGCCAGTAGCCCTGGACTACACTCCTACGAGCAGTACTTC.

The sample holds many counts of this clonotype. The chain uses TRBV29-1 and TRBJ2-7, with a tentative D call TRBD1 (6 bases). CDR1 SQVTM and CDR2 ANQGSEA come from the germline V gene. V lost 4 bases and J lost 4, with 11 bases in between. The CDR3 consists of 12 residues. This CDR3 reads CSVVGRGYEQYF. The CDR3 DNA follows: TGCAGCGTTGTGGGCAGGGGATACGAGCAGTACTTC.

The rearrangement joins TRBV6-2 or TRBV6-3 to TRBJ2-7; either TRBD1 or TRBD2 may supply D (5 bases each). From germline, CDR1 is MNHEY and CDR2 SVGEGT. The CDR3 length is 13 residues. Trimming left V 4 bases short and J 4 bases short, with 11 bases between. CDR3 sequence reads: CASSWGSVYEQYF. As DNA, the CDR3 is TGTGCCAGCAGTTGGGGGAGCGTGTACGAGCAGTACTTC.

To note about this clonotype: The germline gene is not matched at one end of the junction; a read error may be the cause. The rearrangement links TRBV10-1 to TRBJ2-1; D remains unclear. Looked up from germline, CDR1 is WNHNN and CDR2 is SYGVQD (reference sequence). The CDR3 consists of 14 residues. CDR3 DNA sequence: TGCGCCAGCGGTGATTTAGCTGCTGCGAATGAGCAGTTCTTC. Protein sequence: CASGDLAAANEQFF.

This chain links TRBV19 with TRBJ2-7; TRBD2 agrees at 11 bases. V trimming: 6 bases; J trimming: 4 bases; junction bases outside the gene matches: 8. The CDR3 runs 15 residues. Per germline, CDR1 LNHDA and CDR2 SQIVND (reference sequence). CDR3 nucleotides: TGTGCCAGTAGAGGGATCCTAGCGGGGGGATACGAGCAGTACTTC. Protein sequence: CASRGILAGGYEQYF.

This clonotype was seen a handful of times. This rearrangement joins TRBV4-3 to TRBJ2-7; the match to TRBD2 covers 8 bases. The germline gives CDR1 LGHNA, CDR2 YSLEER. The V gene end was trimmed by 1 base and the J gene end by 3 bases; junction bases not matched to a gene: 8. This CDR3 is built from 16 residues. CDR3 loop: CASSQAGSSGSYEQYF. DNA of the CDR3: TGCGCCAGCAGCCAAGCCGGTTCGAGCGGGAGCTACGAGCAGTACTTC.

The J gene is TRBJ2-5, the V gene TRBV11-2, with 9 nucleotides matching TRBD1. The CDR3 is 16 amino acids. V lost 3 bases and J lost 5; bases outside the gene matches: 10. The germline CDR1 and CDR2 sequences are SGHAT and FQNNGV. In nucleotides, the CDR3 is TGTGCCAGCAGCTTTTTTTGGACAGGGGAGGCGGAGACCCAGTACTTC. Its translation: CASSFFWTGEAETQYF.

This clonotype was observed many times. The rearrangement links TRBV14 to TRBJ2-7; D possibly corresponds to TRBD2 (5 bases). The V end lost 0 bases, the J end lost 3 bases, and 15 bases lay between the germline ends. Germline CDR1 reads SGHDN; CDR2 reads FVKESK. This CDR3 is built from 16 residues. CDR3 residues: CASSQDSYSRGYEQYF. For the CDR3, the DNA is TGTGCCAGCAGCCAAGATTCGTACAGCCGGGGCTACGAGCAGTACTTC.

This clonotype showed up just once. This rearrangement joins TRBV28 to TRBJ2-5; D gene uncertain. The germline V gene has CDR1 MDHEN and CDR2 SYDVKM. V was pared by 1 base and J by 1 base, with 7 bases between. The CDR3 length is 14 residues. The CDR3 DNA reads as TGTGCCAGCAGTTTATACAGCGTCCAAGAGACCCAGTACTTC. It encodes CASSLYSVQETQYF.

This clonotype was detected many times. The rearrangement joins TRBV6-2 or TRBV6-3 to TRBJ1-1; the D is unclear. CDR1 and CDR2 (germline): MNHEY, SVGEGT. The CDR3 spans 15 residues. Trimming left V 2 bases short and J 0 bases short, with 10 bases between. The CDR3 is CASSYVGGLNTEAFF. The DNA for the CDR3 is TGTGCCAGCAGTTACGTGGGCGGCTTGAACACTGAAGCTTTCTTT.

This clonotype was detected many times. The chain carries TRBV28 and TRBJ2-5, with D possibly being TRBD1 or TRBD2 (5 bases each). The CDR3 runs to 14 residues. Germline lookup yields CDR1 MDHEN and CDR2 SYDVKM. The ends were cut back, 6 bases at V and 0 bases at J, with 11 bases in the middle. Here the CDR3 DNA reads TGTGCCAGCAGGGGGGAGTGGTACCAAGAGACCCAGTACTTC. Amino acid sequence: CASRGEWYQETQYF.

This clonotype has ten or more counts. This chain connects TRBV19 to TRBJ2-1; 8 bases match TRBD2. The CDR3 length is 15 residues. With 3 bases clipped from V and 4 bases from J, the junction kept 5 bases outside the gene matches. CDR1 and CDR2 (germline): LNHDA, SQIVND (reference sequence). The CDR3 nucleotides are TGTGCCAGTAGTATCCAAGCGGGAGTATACAATGAGCAGTTCTTC. Translated: CASSIQAGVYNEQFF.

This clonotype was recorded at least ten times. J is TRBJ2-7 and V is TRBV5-5; no firm D call. Per the germline V gene, CDR1 is SGHKS and CDR2 is YYEKEE (reference sequence). This CDR3 spans 15 amino acids. The V and J ends lost 4 bases and 4 bases respectively, with 18 bases between them. CDR3 DNA sequence: TGTGCCAGCAGCCGGTCCGTAGGAAGTATATACGAGCAGTACTTC. Translated, it gives CASSRSVGSIYEQYF.

This clonotype was observed a single time. This likely comes from a read error, as the CDR3 has no conserved phenylalanine or tryptophan at its end. V is TRBV7-6 and J is TRBJ1-1, with D unclear. CDR3 length: 15 amino acids. Germline values: CDR1 SGHVS, CDR2 FNYEAQ. Trimming took 4 bases from V and 3 from J, leaving 15 bases between them. The CDR3 loop is CASSSQSVGYTEAFI. Here the CDR3 DNA reads TGTGCCAGCAGCTCCCAGTCCGTTGGGTACACTGAAGCTTTCATT.

This clonotype was found many times. The V call is TRBV29-1, the J call TRBJ2-7; 8 nucleotides line up with TRBD2. J was trimmed by 3 bases and V by 7 bases; bases with no gene match: 5. CDR3 length equals 12 residues. CDR1 is SQVTM, CDR2 ANQGSEA, per germline. The CDR3 spells CSARTSSYEQYF. CDR3 nucleotide sequence: TGCAGCGCCAGGACTAGCAGCTACGAGCAGTACTTC.

The chain recombines TRBV7-9 with TRBJ1-1; D is uncertain. Trimming cost V 3 bases and J 4 bases, with 6 bases left between them. This CDR3 has 12 amino acids. Germline lookup yields CDR1 SEHNR and CDR2 FQNEAQ (reference sequence). This chain's CDR3 is CASSFDRTEAFF. The CDR3 DNA is TGTGCCAGCAGCTTCGACCGCACTGAAGCTTTCTTT. Looking up the rest from reference TRBV7-9 and TRBJ1-1 gives the full variable domain: DTGVSQNPRHKITKRGQNVTFRCDPISEHNRLYWYRQTLGQGPEFLTYFQNEAQLEKSRLLSDRFSAERPKGSFSTLEIQRTEQGDSAMYLCASSFDRTEAFFGQGTRLTVV.

This clonotype was picked up many times. This chain connects TRBV4-3 to TRBJ1-2; D is unresolved. The CDR3 is 15 amino acids. CDR1 LGHNA and CDR2 YSLEER come from the germline V gene. Trimming removed 0 bases at V and 0 bases at J, with 8 bases between. DNA of the CDR3: TGCGCCAGCAGCCAAGAGAGTAGTCCTAACTATGGCTACACCTTC. It yields the protein CASSQESSPNYGYTF.

This clonotype was observed many times. The J gene is TRBJ2-5, the V gene TRBV4-1, with 7 nucleotides matching TRBD2. The CDR3 is 16 residues long. Germline trimming cut 0 bases from V and 3 bases from J; bases unmatched to any gene: 7. Germline CDR1 and CDR2: MGHRA and YSYEKL. CDR3 region: CASSQDMGLTEETQYF. The CDR3, as DNA: TGCGCCAGCAGCCAAGATATGGGACTAACAGAAGAGACCCAGTACTTC.

This clonotype occurred a few times. V is TRBV29-1 and J is TRBJ2-3, with TRBD1 identical over 7 bases. V trimming: 7 bases; J trimming: 1 base; junction bases outside the gene matches: 8. CDR1 and CDR2 (germline): SQVTM, ANQGSEA. The CDR3 consists of 14 residues. CDR3 in DNA: TGCAGCGGGGGAACAGGGGTGGGCACAGATACGCAGTATTTT. This sequence encodes CSGGTGVGTDTQYF.